The 17 T cell receptor beta chains in this list originate from one sample, sequenced in a study of cytomegalovirus exposure and HLA in healthy donors. The PCR ran on 60 Vbeta and 13 Jbeta primers. This table comes from immunoSEQ multiplex PCR, and its TCRdb copy is limited to in-frame clones, with some not included. The sample lists fewer than 100,000 clones; around three quarters were seen once. Sequencing was done on a sample of PBMCs. Source of these receptors: a man in his forties in good health and CMV-seronegative.

The V gene is TRBV4-3, the J gene TRBJ2-1; D remains ambiguous. Germline CDR1 is LGHNA and CDR2 is YSLEER. The CDR3 is 13 residues long. V gave up 1 base and J gave up 7 bases, with 8 bases separating them. CDR3 residues: CASSQGIRNEQFF. The CDR3 DNA follows: TGCGCCAGCAGCCAAGGCATACGGAATGAGCAGTTCTTC.

Only one count was recorded for this clone. The chain joins TRBV5-6 to TRBJ1-6; D gene unclear. Trimming cost V 1 base and J 6 bases, with 5 bases left between them. The CDR3 is 13 residues long. Germline values: CDR1 SGHDT, CDR2 YYEEEE. The CDR3 DNA is TGTGCCAGCAGCTTGTATTCTAATTCACCCCTCCACTTT. Amino acids: CASSLYSNSPLHF. The full variable domain, rest sourced from reference TRBV5-6 and TRBJ1-6, is DAGVTQSPTHLIKTRGQQVTLRCSPKSGHDTVSWYQQALGQGPQFIFQYYEEEERQRGNFPDRFSGHQFPNYSSELNVNALLLGDSALYLCASSLYSNSPLHFGNGTRLTVT.

This clone was recorded a few times. CDR3 sequence reads: CATSRVDTGFGETQYF. The CDR3 nucleotides are TGTGCCACCAGCAGGGTAGATACAGGGTTTGGAGAGACCCAGTACTTC. The rearrangement links TRBV15 to TRBJ2-5, with a weak D call TRBD1 (6 bases). The CDR3 consists of 16 residues. CDR1 and CDR2 (germline): LNHNV, YYDKDF (reference sequence). The V end lost 3 bases, the J end lost 4 bases, and 18 bases lay between the germline ends.

This clone was picked up one time. The DNA for the CDR3 is TGTGCCAGCAGCCAAGATCGCAGGGCTGGAAACACCATATATTTT. This sequence encodes CASSQDRRAGNTIYF. V and J are TRBV14 and TRBJ1-3; possible D gene TRBD1, 5 bases. In germline, CDR1 is SGHDN, CDR2 FVKESK. Trimming stripped 0 bases from V and 2 bases from J, with 8 bases between. The CDR3 contains 15 residues.

The rearrangement joins TRBV6-5 to TRBJ1-4; D is unresolved. The CDR3 has 15 amino acids. Germline-derived CDR1 and CDR2 are MNHEY and SVGAGI. The V and J ends lost 5 bases and 5 bases respectively, with 15 bases between them. The CDR3 spells CASSPTGRNNEKLFF. CDR3 nucleotides: TGTGCCAGCAGTCCCACGGGAAGGAACAATGAAAAACTGTTTTTT.

This clone was counted only a few times. The chain joins TRBV4-2 to TRBJ1-2, with D unclear. Trimming removed 1 base at V and 4 bases at J, with 10 bases between. Germline CDR1 reads LGHNA; CDR2 reads YNFKEQ. This CDR3 comprises 14 residues. The CDR3 region has the DNA TGTGCCAGCAGCCAAGGGACTTTCCGCTATGGCTACACCTTC. This translates into CASSQGTFRYGYTF.

J is TRBJ1-5 and V is TRBV28; TRBD1 matches at 8 bases. There are 18 residues in the CDR3. The V segment lost 2 bases and the J segment 6 bases; nucleotides outside the gene matches: 15. From germline, CDR1 is MDHEN and CDR2 SYDVKM. CDR3 DNA sequence: TGTGCCAGCAGTTTAATCCGGGACAGGAGACTCGCGGGTCAGCCCCAGCATTTT. It translates to CASSLIRDRRLAGQPQHF. Full variable domain (rest looked up from reference TRBV28 and TRBJ1-5): DVKVTQSSRYLVKRTGEKVFLECVQDMDHENMFWYRQDPGLGLRLIYFSYDVKMKEKGDIPEGYSVSREKKERFSLILESASTNQTSMYLCASSLIRDRRLAGQPQHFGDGTRLSIL.

V gene TRBV21-1 combines with J gene TRBJ2-1; the table calls TRBD2, which could not be checked here. TRBV21-1 counts as a pseudogene. The CDR3 covers 18 residues. This chain's CDR3 is CASSKGRGKCRSYNEQFF. Written as DNA, the CDR3 is TGTGCCAGCAGCAAAGGCCGGGGAAAGTGCAGGTCCTACAATGAGCAGTTCTTC.

V gene TRBV7-2 combines with J gene TRBJ2-1; the match to TRBD2 covers 8 bases. J gave up 7 bases and V 1 base, and 6 bases lay outside the gene matches. This CDR3 is 15 amino acids long. CDR1 and CDR2 from the germline V gene are SGHTA and FQGNSA. Here the CDR3 reads CASSLEVAGWNEQFF. The CDR3 nucleotides are TGTGCCAGCAGCTTAGAGGTAGCGGGGTGGAATGAGCAGTTCTTC.

This chain uses TRBV2 with TRBJ2-2, with a weak D call TRBD2 (7 bases). The CDR3 extends over 15 amino acids. Per germline, CDR1 SNHLY and CDR2 FYNNEI. Trimming cost V 7 bases and J 5 bases, with 17 bases left between them. The CDR3 nucleotides are TGTGCCAGCACCGCCGGGGGGCTTATGACCGGGGAGCTGTTTTTT. It encodes CASTAGGLMTGELFF.

The V and J genes are TRBV18 and TRBJ2-7, with D possibly matching TRBD1 (5 bases). V was shortened by 1 base and J by 0 bases, with 7 bases between the two germline ends. This CDR3 region has 14 residues. Per the germline V gene, CDR1 is KGHSH and CDR2 is LQKENI. The CDR3 bases are TGTGCCAGCTCACCACGGCAGGGCTCCTACGAGCAGTACTTC. Its protein is CASSPRQGSYEQYF.

The CDR3 DNA is TGTGCCTGGAGTGCCCGGGGTGAAAAACTGTTTTTT. It is translated as CAWSARGEKLFF. The rearrangement joins TRBV30 to TRBJ1-4; no firm D call. The V and J ends lost 1 base and 7 bases respectively, with 7 bases between them. This CDR3 comprises 12 residues. Germline V lookup: CDR1 GTSNPN, CDR2 SVGIG (reference sequence). The whole variable domain, remainder taken from reference TRBV30 and TRBJ1-4, is SQTIHQWPATLVQPVGSPLSLECTVEGTSNPNLYWYRQAAGRGLQLLFYSVGIGQISSEVPQNLSASRPQDRQFILSSKKLLLSDSGFYLCAWSARGEKLFFGSGTQLSVL.

The chain uses TRBV27 and TRBJ1-1, with 11 bases identical to TRBD1. Unmatched junction bases numbered 14, after V lost 11 bases and J lost 0 bases. CDR1 is MNHEY, CDR2 SMNVEV, per germline (reference sequence). This CDR3 is 17 amino acids long. The chain's CDR3 is CAAHAGTGGSMNTEAFF. The CDR3 DNA reads TGTGCCGCGCACGCCGGGACAGGGGGTTCTATGAACACTGAAGCTTTCTTT.

The rearrangement uses TRBV6-1 and TRBJ1-5, with D possibly TRBD1 on 6 matching bases. Germline CDR1 is MNHNS and CDR2 is SASEGT. The length of the CDR3 is 15 residues. V gave up 4 bases and J gave up 5 bases, with 15 bases separating them. Here the CDR3 reads CASSAGRGIDQPQHF. The CDR3 nucleotides read TGTGCCAGCAGTGCCGGCAGGGGAATTGATCAGCCCCAGCATTTT.

The chain employs TRBV5-5 and TRBJ1-1; D is possibly TRBD1 (5 bases). The CDR3 sequence is 14 residues long. CDR1 is SGHKS, CDR2 YYEKEE, per germline (reference sequence). Deletions cut 0 bases from V and 5 bases from J, with 11 bases between. The CDR3: CASSLVGGETEAFF. CDR3 bases: TGTGCCAGCAGCTTGGTGGGGGGAGAAACTGAAGCTTTCTTT.

This rearrangement joins TRBV6-5 to TRBJ1-2; TRBD1 matches at 7 bases. The junction had 7 bases not matched to a gene; V was cut back by 4 bases and J by 5 bases. Germline V gene lookup returns CDR1 MNHEY and CDR2 SVGAGI. The CDR3 runs 14 residues. The CDR3 bases are TGTGCCAGCAGTTTCCGCTCAGGGGGTTATGGCTACACCTTC. Its translation is CASSFRSGGYGYTF.

This clone was observed once. The chain carries TRBV7-6 and TRBJ2-2; perhaps TRBD2 as D (6 bases). V lost 1 base, J lost 5 bases, and 8 bases lay in between. Germline assignment: CDR1 SGHVS and CDR2 FNYEAQ. The CDR3 has 14 residues. The CDR3 DNA follows: TGTGCCAGCAGCTTAGGTGGGAGGACCGGGGAGCTGTTTTTT. Protein sequence: CASSLGGRTGELFF.